These 30 T cell receptor beta chains were sequenced from one sample in a study of T cell repertoires in cytomegalovirus infection (dated by TCRdb to between 2018 and 2020). The treatment or condition label on this specimen signifies: in vitro stimulation with specific CMV peptide epitopes to enrich CMV-specific T cells. What these receptors recognize is not known. Instrument used: Illumina HiSeq 1500. TCRdb itself trimmed the public reads at Q25 with fastp, ran MiXCR and retained productive beta chains. Every CDR3 protein is listed once, alongside the most common genes and DNA of its rows. The sample profile shows 160,000 or so distinct CDR3 sequences; less than 25% of them were found once. Roughly 25% of the sample is held by the ten biggest clonotypes. The source was CD8+ T cells from cultured PBMCs, collected from culture after CMV antigen stimulation. These receptor sequences come from a human donor in good health (CMV status not recorded). Some clones in this sample may be carry-over from other donors' samples.

Only a few counts were recorded for this clonotype. V gene TRBV20-1 combines with J gene TRBJ1-2; D perhaps matches TRBD1 (5 bases). This CDR3 contains 15 residues. Trimming pared 0 bases from V and 2 bases from J, leaving 13 bases between. The V gene's germline CDR1 is DFQATT and CDR2 SNEGSKA (reference sequence). The CDR3 loop is CSARELEEGNYGYTF. The CDR3 region has the DNA TGCAGTGCTAGAGAACTTGAGGAGGGGAACTATGGCTACACCTTC.

The chain has TRBV27 and TRBJ2-1; 10 nucleotides match TRBD2. Looked up from germline, CDR1 is MNHEY and CDR2 is SMNVEV (reference sequence). The trim removed 5 bases at V and 0 bases at J, leaving 7 bases unmatched. The CDR3 loop spans 17 amino acids. The DNA of the CDR3 is TGTGCCAGCAGTCTACTAGCGGGGATGAGCTCCTACAATGAGCAGTTCTTC. Amino acid sequence: CASSLLAGMSSYNEQFF.

This clonotype was recorded a few times. The CDR3 DNA is TGTGCCAGCAGTTTAGGGGTCCCCTTGAACACTGAAGCTTTCTTT. Its translation: CASSLGVPLNTEAFF. The chain employs TRBV28 and TRBJ1-1; D not certain. The length of the CDR3 is 15 residues. Trimming left V 2 bases short and J 0 bases short, with 10 bases between. Germline loops: CDR1 MDHEN, CDR2 SYDVKM.

This rearrangement joins TRBV7-6 to TRBJ2-7; TRBD1 matches 9 bases. The V gene end was trimmed by 5 bases and the J gene end by 5 bases; junction bases not matched to a gene: 4. The germline CDR1 and CDR2 sequences are SGHVS and FNYEAQ. The length of the CDR3 is 13 residues. CDR3 in DNA: TGTGCCAGCAGCCCGGGACAGGGAGACGAGCAGTACTTC. Translated: CASSPGQGDEQYF.

To note about this clonotype: A read error may be the cause here, since a much bigger clone is one base away. Because it lacks the conserved phenylalanine or tryptophan at the end, this CDR3 is likely a read error. The V and J genes are TRBV10-3 and TRBJ1-5, with TRBD1 identical over 9 bases. Losses at the gene ends were 1 base for V and 5 bases for J; bases not matched to a gene: 6. CDR1 is ENHRY and CDR2 is SYGVKD in the germline V gene. The CDR3 has 16 residues. The CDR3 nucleotides are TGTGCCATCAGTGAGTGGGACAGGGCTCGAGATCAGCCCCAGCATTTA. This codes for CAISEWDRARDQPQHL.

This clonotype was counted between two and nine times. This sequence joins TRBV11-3 and TRBJ1-5; D is undetermined. The V gene's germline CDR1 is SGHNT and CDR2 YENEEA. V was pared by 5 bases and J by 9 bases, with 14 bases between. The CDR3 loop spans 13 amino acids. DNA for the CDR3: TGTGCCAGCAGCCGTATCGACCTTCCGCCCCAGCATTTT. Translating gives CASSRIDLPPQHF.

The table lists this clonotype with a few counts. The V gene is TRBV6-2 or TRBV6-3, the J gene TRBJ1-5; D is ambiguous. Trimming stripped 6 bases from V and 2 bases from J, with 11 bases between. The CDR3 has 14 residues. Germline loops: CDR1 MNHEY, CDR2 SVGEGT. The chain's CDR3 is CASRAGSRNQPQHF. CDR3 DNA sequence: TGTGCCAGCAGGGCAGGATCTCGCAATCAGCCCCAGCATTTT.

This chain uses TRBV5-4 with TRBJ2-1; TRBD1 agrees at 9 bases. V dropped 1 base and J dropped 0; count of bases not matched to a gene: 5. There are 17 residues in the CDR3. The germline V gene has CDR1 SGHNT and CDR2 YYREEE (reference sequence). The DNA for the CDR3 is TGTGCCAGCAGCTTGACAGGGGGCCGATTCTCCTACAATGAGCAGTTCTTC. As protein: CASSLTGGRFSYNEQFF. The variable domain in full, completed from reference TRBV5-4 and TRBJ2-1, reads ETGVTQSPTHLIKTRGQQVTLRCSSQSGHNTVSWYQQALGQGPQFIFQYYREEENGRGNFPPRFSGLQFPNYSSELNVNALELDDSALYLCASSLTGGRFSYNEQFFGPGTRLTVL.

This clonotype was seen a few times. The chain links TRBV4-3 to TRBJ1-1; 9 bases fit TRBD1. V gave up 0 bases and J gave up 3 bases; unmatched junction bases: 5. CDR3 size: 16 residues. From germline, CDR1 is LGHNA and CDR2 YSLEER. The CDR3 protein is CASSQDLGTGHTEAFF. CDR3 DNA sequence: TGCGCCAGCAGCCAAGATCTAGGGACAGGGCACACTGAAGCTTTCTTT.

This clonotype was picked up a small number of times. The chain recombines TRBV6-6 with TRBJ2-7; D gene unclear. V lost 7 bases and J 3 bases, leaving 13 bases between the germline ends. The CDR3 consists of 13 residues. Germline-derived CDR1 and CDR2 are MNHNY and SVGAGI (reference sequence). The CDR3 nucleotides are TGTGCCAGCAAAGGCGGTCAAGGCTACGAGCAGTACTTC. The encoded protein is CASKGGQGYEQYF.

This clonotype was seen a few times. V gene TRBV10-3 combines with J gene TRBJ1-6; D is uncertain. Looked up from germline, CDR1 is ENHRY and CDR2 is SYGVKD. This CDR3 is 12 amino acids long. The V end lost 2 bases, the J end lost 7 bases, and 3 bases lay between the germline ends. Here the CDR3 DNA reads TGTGCCATCAGTGAGGTGAATTCACCCCTCCACTTT. This codes for CAISEVNSPLHF.

The CDR3 is CASKGGTDTGANVLTF. In DNA, the CDR3 is TGTGCCAGCAAGGGAGGGACCGACACTGGGGCCAACGTCCTGACTTTC. The gene calls are TRBV6-1 and TRBJ2-6; 7 bases match TRBD2. Germline V gives CDR1 MNHNS, CDR2 SASEGT. V lost 7 bases, J lost 2 bases, and 8 bases stayed unmatched. The CDR3 contains 16 residues.

Only a few counts were recorded for this clonotype. The chain employs TRBV7-2 and TRBJ2-7, with TRBD1 identical over 9 bases. Germline values: CDR1 SGHTA, CDR2 FQGNSA. J lost 7 bases, V lost 5 bases, and 3 bases had no gene match. The CDR3 has 12 residues. The CDR3 region is CASSHDRGEQYF. The CDR3 DNA reads as TGTGCCAGCAGCCACGACAGGGGGGAGCAGTACTTC.

This clonotype was counted between two and nine times. The chain combines TRBV6-5 with TRBJ2-2; 13 nucleotides agree with TRBD2. V shed 2 bases and J 5 bases; nucleotides not matched to a gene: 5. The CDR3 covers 17 residues. CDR1 and CDR2 from the germline V gene are MNHEY and SVGAGI. The CDR3 DNA follows: TGTGCCAGCAGTTACGAACTAGCGGGGGGGATTACCGGGGAGCTGTTTTTT. Its translation is CASSYELAGGITGELFF.

The chain combines TRBV7-6 with TRBJ1-2; a weak D match, TRBD1 (5 bases). Germline CDR1 SGHVS, CDR2 FNYEAQ. V was trimmed by 5 bases and J by 4 bases, leaving 17 bases between them. The CDR3 runs to 15 residues. The CDR3 sequence is CASSPLSGEGYGYTF. In DNA, the CDR3 is TGTGCCAGCAGCCCATTGTCGGGGGAGGGCTATGGCTACACCTTC.

This clonotype was detected only a few times. The chain uses TRBV19 and TRBJ1-6; D is unclear. The V end was cut by 1 base, the J end by 7 bases, with 8 bases between. Germline V lookup: CDR1 LNHDA, CDR2 SQIVND (reference sequence). This CDR3 region has 14 residues. The CDR3 nucleotides are TGTGCCAGTAGTATAGTTTTGGAGAATTCACCCCTCCACTTT. This sequence encodes CASSIVLENSPLHF.

The chain links TRBV4-1 to TRBJ2-3, with 10 bases lining up with TRBD1. Germline V gene lookup returns CDR1 MGHRA and CDR2 YSYEKL. The CDR3 consists of 17 residues. The V segment lost 0 bases and the J segment 3 bases; nucleotides outside the gene matches: 6. The CDR3 nucleotides are TGCGCCAGCAGCCAAGACGAGGGGACAGGGGTTACAGATACGCAGTATTTT. It codes for CASSQDEGTGVTDTQYF.

This clonotype was detected a few times. The chain recombines TRBV7-9 with TRBJ2-3, with TRBD1 identical over 7 bases. V was pared by 3 bases and J by 1 base, with 7 bases of the junction left unmatched. The CDR3 totals 16 residues. The germline V gene has CDR1 SEHNR and CDR2 FQNEAQ (reference sequence). DNA of the CDR3: TGTGCCAGCAGCTTTCCCCGACAGGGAGGCACAGATACGCAGTATTTT. This sequence encodes CASSFPRQGGTDTQYF.

This clonotype has a handful of counts. The V gene is TRBV7-9, the J gene TRBJ2-1; D perhaps matches TRBD1 (6 bases). This CDR3 has 15 amino acids. V was trimmed by 4 bases and J by 8 bases, leaving 18 bases between them. Germline V CDR1 and CDR2: SEHNR, FQNEAQ (reference sequence). The CDR3 DNA follows: TGTGCCAGCAGCTCTATACAGGGACCCGGTCATGAGCAGTTCTTC. Amino acids: CASSSIQGPGHEQFF. The variable domain in full, completed from reference TRBV7-9 and TRBJ2-1, reads DTGVSQNPRHKITKRGQNVTFRCDPISEHNRLYWYRQTLGQGPEFLTYFQNEAQLEKSRLLSDRFSAERPKGSFSTLEIQRTEQGDSAMYLCASSSIQGPGHEQFFGPGTRLTVL.

This clonotype occurred a few times. J is TRBJ1-1 and V is TRBV27; 7 positions agree with TRBD1. Per the germline V gene, CDR1 is MNHEY and CDR2 is SMNVEV (reference sequence). The junction had 6 bases not matched to a gene; V was cut back by 6 bases and J by 2 bases. The CDR3 runs to 14 residues. CDR3 DNA: TGTGCCAGCAGGATAGGGACAGCTAACACTGAAGCTTTCTTT. Residues: CASRIGTANTEAFF.

The rearrangement uses TRBV10-3 and TRBJ2-7, with D maybe TRBD1 (6 bases). The CDR3 contains 12 residues. CDR1 ENHRY and CDR2 SYGVKD come from the germline V gene. V lost 6 bases and J 3 bases, leaving 9 bases between the germline ends. CDR3 sequence: CAIREDSYEQYF. The CDR3 DNA is TGTGCCATCAGGGAGGACAGCTACGAGCAGTACTTC.

The chain recombines TRBV6-1 with TRBJ2-5; a possible D gene is TRBD1 (5 bases). The V end lost 4 bases, the J end lost 2 bases, and 8 bases lay between the germline ends. Germline CDR1 and CDR2: MNHNS and SASEGT. The CDR3 spans 13 residues. The CDR3 DNA follows: TGTGCCAGCAGTGCGTCAGGGCAAGAGACCCAGTACTTC. Its translation: CASSASGQETQYF.

This clonotype was recorded a few times. The J gene is TRBJ2-2, the V gene TRBV2, with 8 bases identical to TRBD1. The V and J ends lost 6 bases and 1 base, in that order; junction bases with no gene match: 4. This CDR3 spans 15 amino acids. Per the germline V gene, CDR1 is SNHLY and CDR2 is FYNNEI. In nucleotides, the CDR3 is TGTGCCAGCAGGTCGGACAGGGAGAACACCGGGGAGCTGTTTTTT. Encoded protein: CASRSDRENTGELFF.

The chain employs TRBV6-5 and TRBJ1-2; no clear D gene. Trimming cost V 5 bases and J 7 bases, with 17 bases left between them. Germline-derived CDR1 and CDR2 are MNHEY and SVGAGI. The CDR3 consists of 14 residues. For the CDR3, the DNA is TGTGCCAGCAGTCGCGCCATGCTCTCGGGTGGCTACACCTTC. Protein: CASSRAMLSGGYTF.

The gene calls are TRBV6-5 and TRBJ2-1, with D perhaps matching TRBD1 (5 bases). Germline V lookup: CDR1 MNHEY, CDR2 SVGAGI. CDR3 length: 13 amino acids. V was trimmed by 8 bases and J by 9 bases, leaving 17 bases between them. CDR3 region: CASGTPQGTEQFF. The CDR3 nucleotides are TGTGCCAGCGGCACTCCTCAGGGAACTGAGCAGTTCTTC.

The chain uses TRBV7-6 and TRBJ2-3, with TRBD2 identical over 13 bases. V lost 5 bases, J lost 6 bases, and 8 bases stayed unmatched. Per germline, CDR1 SGHVS and CDR2 FNYEAQ. The CDR3 sequence is 16 residues long. The CDR3 here is CASSPYTSGGVDTQYF. CDR3 sequence (DNA): TGTGCCAGCAGCCCCTACACTAGCGGGGGGGTGGATACGCAGTATTTT. The full variable domain, in which reference TRBV7-6 and TRBJ2-3 provide the parts outside the CDR3, is GAGVSQSPRYKVTKRGQDVALRCDPISGHVSLYWYRQALGQGPEFLTYFNYEAQQDKSGLPNDRFSAERPEGSISTLTIQRTEQRDSAMYRCASSPYTSGGVDTQYFGPGTRLTVL.

This clonotype turned up a few times. The junction and the germline gene differ at one end; a read error may be behind it. The chain joins TRBV7-8 to TRBJ1-1, with D unresolved. Germline values: CDR1 SGHVS, CDR2 FQNEAQ. The CDR3 covers 13 residues. The CDR3, as DNA: TGTGCCAGCATCTTACGTGAAGCTGGTGAAGCTTTCTTT. Protein product: CASILREAGEAFF.

This chain joins TRBV12-3 or TRBV12-4 and TRBJ2-1, with TRBD1 as a possible D gene (5 bases). The ends were cut back, 6 bases at V and 0 bases at J, with 12 bases in the middle. The CDR3 is made up of 15 amino acids. The CDR3 bases are TGTGCCAGCAGCCCACAGGATAGCTCCTACAATGAGCAGTTCTTC. Residues: CASSPQDSSYNEQFF.

V and J are TRBV7-2 and TRBJ1-6; D unresolved. The CDR3 loop spans 16 amino acids. V was cut by 1 base and J by 0 bases, with 7 bases left in between. Germline assignment: CDR1 SGHTA and CDR2 FQGNSA. The CDR3 sequence: CASSLVSSSYNSPLHF. CDR3 in DNA: TGTGCCAGCAGCTTAGTGTCGAGCTCCTATAATTCACCCCTCCACTTT. The full variable domain, in which reference TRBV7-2 and TRBJ1-6 provide the parts outside the CDR3, is GAGVSQSPSNKVTEKGKDVELRCDPISGHTALYWYRQSLGQGLEFLIYFQGNSAPDKSGLPSDRFSAERTGGSVSTLTIQRTQQEDSAVYLCASSLVSSSYNSPLHFGNGTRLTVT.

The chain carries TRBV7-8 and TRBJ2-5; D unresolved. Germline V gene sequence: CDR1 SGHVS, CDR2 FQNEAQ. Trimming left V 2 bases short and J 2 bases short, with 9 bases between. There are 14 residues in the CDR3. The CDR3 region has the DNA TGTGCCAGCAGCTTACCCGACAAACAAGAGACCCAGTACTTC. Protein: CASSLPDKQETQYF.